This is a list of T cell receptor beta chains from one sample in a study of T cells in Graves' hyperthyroidism and ophthalmopathy. TCRdb redid the calling of the multiplex PCR reads with MiXCR, one entry per CDR3 protein. The data hold some 620,000 distinct CDR3 sequences, with around 15% observed a single time. Specimen: blood. These receptors all come from a woman aged 25 to 39 with Graves' hyperthyroidism. The CDR3 runs from the conserved cysteine through the conserved F or W. Fields, in order: V gene, D gene, clone size, J gene, CDR3 protein, CDR3 DNA. D genes are given only for firm matches. A clone size is listed for some rows: how often the clone was seen (once, few, many), or a class if it is expanded.

TRBV2	.	many	TRBJ2-3	CASTHRTDTQYF	TGTGCCAGCACTCACAGAACAGATACGCAGTATTTT
TRBV29-1	TRBD2	.	TRBJ2-5	CSSTLAGEFQETQYF	TGCAGCTCGACCCTAGCGGGAGAGTTCCAAGAGACCCAGTACTTC
TRBV28	TRBD1	.	TRBJ1-5	CATNFGRTGNPWQPQHF	TGTGCCACAAACTTTGGGAGGACAGGGAACCCTTGGCAGCCCCAGCATTTT
TRBV2	.	few	TRBJ1-2	CANSGPPYPGVNYGYTF	TGTGCCAACAGTGGGCCCCCGTATCCAGGGGTGAACTATGGCTACACCTTC
TRBV7-9	TRBD2	.	TRBJ2-2	CASSFPEREVTGELFF	TGTGCCAGCAGCTTCCCGGAGCGGGAGGTGACCGGGGAGCTGTTTTTT
TRBV20-1	.	.	TRBJ2-1	CSAPYYNEQFF	TGCAGTGCTCCATACTACAATGAGCAGTTCTTC
TRBV15	TRBD2	many	TRBJ2-3	CATSRGLAVGSDTQYF	TGTGCCACCAGCAGAGGACTAGCGGTCGGTTCAGATACGCAGTATTTT
TRBV11-2	.	.	TRBJ2-7	CASSLKTGNEQYF	TGTGCCAGCAGCTTGAAGACAGGTAACGAGCAGTACTTC
TRBV28	TRBD1	few	TRBJ1-2	CASSLSGTGAGGYTF	TGTGCCAGCAGTTTATCCGGGACAGGGGCGGGTGGCTACACCTTC
TRBV7-9	TRBD2	.	TRBJ2-3	CASSAGGGGDTQYF	TGTGCCAGCAGCGCGGGGGGGGGGGGAGATACGCAGTATTTT
TRBV7-2	.	many	TRBJ1-1	CASSLAFGTEAFF	TGTGCCAGCAGCTTAGCTTTTGGTACTGAAGCTTTCTTT
TRBV12-3/TRBV12-4	TRBD2	.	TRBJ2-7	CASRKFSGSSYNEQYF	TGTGCCAGCAGGAAATTTAGCGGGAGCTCCTACAATGAGCAGTACTTC
TRBV3-1	.	many	TRBJ1-1	CASTPPGGAEAFF	TGTGCCAGCACCCCGCCCGGGGGGGCTGAAGCTTTCTTT
TRBV24-1	.	medium-sized	TRBJ1-2	CATSDSGRSSYGYTF	TGTGCCACCAGTGATTCGGGCAGGTCTTCCTATGGCTACACCTTC
TRBV9	.	.	TRBJ1-5	CASSAGGGGQPQHF	TGTGCCAGCAGCGCTGGCGGCGGCGGCCAGCCCCAGCATTTT
TRBV24-1	.	.	TRBJ2-2	CASKGGYTGELFF	TGTGCCAGCAAGGGCGGGTACACCGGGGAGCTGTTTTTT
TRBV28	.	many	TRBJ2-3	CASTFPQGYTDTQYF	TGTGCCAGCACTTTCCCCCAGGGATACACAGATACGCAGTATTTT
TRBV5-5	.	once	TRBJ1-4	CASSLDPATNEKLFF	TGCGCCAGCAGCTTGGACCCTGCAACTAATGAAAAACTGTTTTTT
TRBV12-3/TRBV12-4	TRBD2	.	TRBJ2-4	CASSFGTSGSGRDIQYF	TGTGCCAGCAGTTTCGGGACTAGCGGGAGCGGGAGGGACATTCAGTACTTC
TRBV28	TRBD2	many	TRBJ2-1	CASTASGSSYNEQFF	TGTGCCAGCACCGCTAGCGGGAGCTCCTACAATGAGCAGTTCTTC
TRBV3-1	.	many	TRBJ2-6	CASSQDAGSGANVLTF	TGTGCCAGCAGCCAAGATGCAGGGTCTGGGGCCAACGTCCTGACTTTC
TRBV11-2	TRBD1	many	TRBJ2-7	CASSYQSSGTGGHEQYF	TGTGCCAGCAGCTACCAATCTTCCGGGACAGGGGGCCACGAGCAGTACTTC
TRBV28	.	many	TRBJ1-1	CASTPTGRTEAFF	TGTGCCAGCACCCCAACAGGGAGAACTGAAGCTTTCTTT
TRBV7-3	.	few	TRBJ2-2	CASSLQHTGELFF	TGTGCCAGCAGCTTACAGCACACCGGGGAGCTGTTTTTT
TRBV7-8	.	many	TRBJ1-6	CASSLAEVRTLHF	TGTGCCAGCAGCTTAGCGGAGGTCAGGACCCTCCACTTT
TRBV6-2/TRBV6-3	TRBD1	many	TRBJ2-1	CASSYPPDRYNEQFF	TGTGCCAGCAGTTACCCCCCGGACAGGTACAATGAGCAGTTCTTC
TRBV29-1	.	few	TRBJ2-2	CSVEGRMNTGELFF	TGCAGCGTTGAAGGTCGGATGAACACCGGGGAGCTGTTTTTT
TRBV7-9	.	many	TRBJ2-1	CASRLRTQYNEQFF	TGTGCCAGCCGGCTTCGGACGCAGTACAATGAGCAGTTCTTC
TRBV19	.	.	TRBJ1-5	CASSREVNSNQPQHF	TGTGCCAGTAGTAGGGAGGTCAACTCCAATCAGCCCCAGCATTTT
TRBV19	.	.	TRBJ1-1	CASSIAVQVNTEAFF	TGTGCCAGTAGTATAGCGGTACAGGTAAACACTGAAGCTTTCTTT
TRBV24-1	TRBD1	few	TRBJ2-1	CATSVRTGYSDEQFF	TGTGCCACCAGTGTGCGGACAGGGTACTCGGATGAGCAGTTCTTC
TRBV20-1	.	.	TRBJ1-2	CSAIARQDGYTF	TGCAGTGCTATTGCTCGTCAGGATGGCTACACCTTC
TRBV3-1	TRBD2	few	TRBJ2-4	CASSPPSRLAGVAKNIQYF	TGTGCCAGCAGCCCCCCCTCCCGTCTAGCGGGAGTTGCCAAAAACATTCAGTACTTC
TRBV2	.	few	TRBJ2-6	CASNKETGANVLTF	TGTGCCAGCAATAAAGAGACTGGGGCCAACGTCCTGACTTTC
TRBV25-1	.	.	TRBJ1-2	CVSSNTMGGGYTF	TGTGTCAGCAGTAACACCATGGGGGGAGGCTACACCTTC
TRBV11-3	.	few	TRBJ2-5	CASSRSMGRTEQETQYF	TGTGCCAGCAGTCGTTCAATGGGCCGAACCGAGCAAGAGACCCAGTACTTC
TRBV11-2	.	.	TRBJ2-2	CASSLLGGSTGELFF	TGTGCCAGCAGCTTACTCGGGGGTTCCACCGGGGAGCTGTTTTTT
TRBV2	.	many	TRBJ2-7	CASVTSSYEQYF	TGTGCCAGCGTGACTAGCTCCTACGAGCAGTACTTC
TRBV7-9	TRBD2	few	TRBJ2-1	CASSLVLGLAYHNEQFF	TGTGCCAGCAGCTTAGTTCTGGGACTAGCGTACCACAATGAGCAGTTCTTC
TRBV20-1	.	.	TRBJ2-7	CSAHQRGLQPYEQYF	TGCAGTGCTCACCAAAGGGGACTTCAGCCCTACGAGCAGTACTTC
TRBV18	.	.	TRBJ2-5	CASSPRERETQYF	TGTGCCAGCTCACCGAGGGAACGGGAGACCCAGTACTTC
TRBV12-3/TRBV12-4	.	few	TRBJ2-5	CASTPGYRETQYF	TGTGCCAGCACCCCGGGTTACCGGGAGACCCAGTACTTC